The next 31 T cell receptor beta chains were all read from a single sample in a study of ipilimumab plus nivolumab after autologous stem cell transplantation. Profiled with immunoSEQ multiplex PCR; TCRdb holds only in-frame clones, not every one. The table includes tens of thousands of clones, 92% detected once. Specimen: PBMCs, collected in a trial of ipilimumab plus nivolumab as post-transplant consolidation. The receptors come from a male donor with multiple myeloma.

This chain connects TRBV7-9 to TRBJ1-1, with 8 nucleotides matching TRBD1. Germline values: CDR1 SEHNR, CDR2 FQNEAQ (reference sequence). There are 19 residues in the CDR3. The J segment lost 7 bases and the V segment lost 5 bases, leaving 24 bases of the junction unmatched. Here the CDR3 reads CASSLAGLTGGASPSEAFF. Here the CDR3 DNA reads TGTGCCAGCAGCCTCGCGGGGCTTACAGGGGGAGCCTCGCCGAGTGAAGCTTTCTTT.

In DNA form, the CDR3 reads TGTGCCAGCAGCTTAGTAGGTGGGCATGAAAAACTGTTTTTT. Translating it yields CASSLVGGHEKLFF. The rearrangement joins TRBV7-2 to TRBJ1-4; no clear D. The CDR3 sequence is 14 residues long. Germline CDR1 reads SGHTA; CDR2 reads FQGNSA. V was pared by 1 base and J by 6 bases, with 9 bases between. Variable domain in full (rest from reference TRBV7-2 and TRBJ1-4): GAGVSQSPSNKVTEKGKDVELRCDPISGHTALYWYRQSLGQGLEFLIYFQGNSAPDKSGLPSDRFSAERTGGSVSTLTIQRTQQEDSAVYLCASSLVGGHEKLFFGSGTQLSVL.

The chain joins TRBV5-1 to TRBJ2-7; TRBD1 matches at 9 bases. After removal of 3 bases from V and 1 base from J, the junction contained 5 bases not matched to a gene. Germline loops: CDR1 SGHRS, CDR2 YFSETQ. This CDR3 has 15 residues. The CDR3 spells CASSSGQGLSYEQYF. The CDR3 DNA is TGCGCCAGCAGCTCGGGACAGGGTTTATCCTACGAGCAGTACTTC.

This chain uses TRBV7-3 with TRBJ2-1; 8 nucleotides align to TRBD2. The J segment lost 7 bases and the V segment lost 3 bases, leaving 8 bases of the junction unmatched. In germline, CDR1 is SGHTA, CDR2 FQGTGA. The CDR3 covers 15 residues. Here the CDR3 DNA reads TGTGCCAGCAGCTTTTCCGGGACTAGTAAAAATGAGCAGTTCTTC. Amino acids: CASSFSGTSKNEQFF. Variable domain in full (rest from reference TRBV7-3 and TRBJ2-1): GAGVSQTPSNKVTEKGKYVELRCDPISGHTALYWYRQSLGQGPEFLIYFQGTGAADDSGLPNDRFFAVRPEGSVSTLKIQRTERGDSAVYLCASSFSGTSKNEQFFGPGTRLTVL.

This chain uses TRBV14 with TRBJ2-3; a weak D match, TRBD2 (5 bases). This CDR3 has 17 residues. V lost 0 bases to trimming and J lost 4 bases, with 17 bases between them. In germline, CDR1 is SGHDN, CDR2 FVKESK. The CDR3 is CASSQEGWLARPDTQYF. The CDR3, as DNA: TGTGCCAGCAGCCAAGAAGGGTGGCTAGCTCGCCCAGATACGCAGTATTTT.

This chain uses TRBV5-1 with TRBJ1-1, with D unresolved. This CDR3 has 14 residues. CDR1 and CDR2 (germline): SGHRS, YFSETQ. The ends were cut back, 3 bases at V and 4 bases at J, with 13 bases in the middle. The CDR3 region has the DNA TGCGCCAGCAGCTCAGCATCGGGTGCCACTGAAGCTTTCTTT. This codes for CASSSASGATEAFF.

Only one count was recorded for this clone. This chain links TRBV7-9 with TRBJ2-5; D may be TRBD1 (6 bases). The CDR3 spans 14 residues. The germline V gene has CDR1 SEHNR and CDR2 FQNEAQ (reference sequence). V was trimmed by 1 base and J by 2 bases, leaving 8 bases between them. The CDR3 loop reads CASSLVRGQETQYF. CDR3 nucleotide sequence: TGTGCCAGCAGCTTAGTAAGGGGGCAAGAGACCCAGTACTTC.

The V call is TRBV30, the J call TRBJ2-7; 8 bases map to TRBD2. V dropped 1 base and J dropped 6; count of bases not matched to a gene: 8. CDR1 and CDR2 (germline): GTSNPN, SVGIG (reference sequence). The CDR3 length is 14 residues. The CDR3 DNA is TGTGCCTGGAGTGGCGGGGGGTCCCTGAGCGAGCAGTACTTC. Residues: CAWSGGGSLSEQYF.

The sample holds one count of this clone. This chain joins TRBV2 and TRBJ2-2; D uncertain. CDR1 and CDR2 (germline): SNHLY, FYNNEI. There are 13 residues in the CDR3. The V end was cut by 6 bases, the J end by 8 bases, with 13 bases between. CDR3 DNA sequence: TGTGCCAGCAGACAGAAGCCCACAGGGGAGCTGTTTTTT. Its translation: CASRQKPTGELFF.

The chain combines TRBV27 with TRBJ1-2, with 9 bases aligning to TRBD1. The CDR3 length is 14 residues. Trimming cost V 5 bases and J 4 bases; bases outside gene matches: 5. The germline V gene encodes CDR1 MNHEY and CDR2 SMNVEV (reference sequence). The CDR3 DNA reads TGTGCCAGCAGTCGGCTGGACAGGGGCTATGGCTACACCTTC. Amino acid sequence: CASSRLDRGYGYTF.

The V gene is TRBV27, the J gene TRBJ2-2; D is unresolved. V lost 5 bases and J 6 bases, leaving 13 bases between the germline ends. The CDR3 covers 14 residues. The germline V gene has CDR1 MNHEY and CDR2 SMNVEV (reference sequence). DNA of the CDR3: TGTGCCAGCAGTCCATCGGGCTTGTCCGGGGAGCTGTTTTTT. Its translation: CASSPSGLSGELFF.

CDR3 DNA: TGTGCCAGCAGTTCCCCGGGGGTAGACAGGGCTGAGCAGTTCTTC. It yields the protein CASSSPGVDRAEQFF. The V and J genes are TRBV6-5 and TRBJ2-1, with D perhaps TRBD1 (7 bases). Trimming removed 4 bases at V and 9 bases at J, with 19 bases between. Germline lookup yields CDR1 MNHEY and CDR2 SVGAGI. The length of the CDR3 is 15 residues.

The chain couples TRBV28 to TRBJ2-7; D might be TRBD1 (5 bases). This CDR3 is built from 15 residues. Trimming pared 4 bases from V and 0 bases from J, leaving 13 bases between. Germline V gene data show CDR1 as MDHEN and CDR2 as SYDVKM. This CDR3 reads CASSSPQGISYEQYF. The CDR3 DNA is TGTGCCAGCAGTTCACCCCAGGGAATCTCCTACGAGCAGTACTTC.

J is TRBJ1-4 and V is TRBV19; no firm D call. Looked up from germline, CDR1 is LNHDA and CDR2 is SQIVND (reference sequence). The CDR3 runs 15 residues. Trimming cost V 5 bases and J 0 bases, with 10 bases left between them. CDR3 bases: TGTGCCAGTAGTCAACCAAGAACAACTAATGAAAAACTGTTTTTT. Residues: CASSQPRTTNEKLFF.

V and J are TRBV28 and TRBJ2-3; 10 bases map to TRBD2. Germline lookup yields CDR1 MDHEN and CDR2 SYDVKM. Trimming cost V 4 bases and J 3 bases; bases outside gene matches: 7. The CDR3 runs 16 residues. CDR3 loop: CASSSPGLAKTDTQYF. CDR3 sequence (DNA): TGTGCCAGCAGTTCACCGGGACTAGCGAAAACAGATACGCAGTATTTT. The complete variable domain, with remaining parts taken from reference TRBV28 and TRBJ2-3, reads DVKVTQSSRYLVKRTGEKVFLECVQDMDHENMFWYRQDPGLGLRLIYFSYDVKMKEKGDIPEGYSVSREKKERFSLILESASTNQTSMYLCASSSPGLAKTDTQYFGPGTRLTVL.

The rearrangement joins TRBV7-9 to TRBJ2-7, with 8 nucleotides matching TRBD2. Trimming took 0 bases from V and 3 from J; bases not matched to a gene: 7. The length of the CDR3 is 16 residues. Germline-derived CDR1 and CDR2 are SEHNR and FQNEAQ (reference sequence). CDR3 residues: CASSLASYGRDYEQYF. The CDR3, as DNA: TGTGCCAGCAGCTTAGCATCCTACGGGAGGGACTACGAGCAGTACTTC.

CDR3 loop: CASSWRGPGDTQYF. In nucleotides, the CDR3 is TGTGCCAGCAGTTGGCGGGGGCCGGGAGATACGCAGTATTTT. This chain uses TRBV27 with TRBJ2-3; TRBD2 might be the D (7 bases). With 4 bases removed from V and 5 bases from J, the gap between germline ends came to 13 bases. This CDR3 comprises 14 residues. CDR1 is MNHEY and CDR2 is SMNVEV in the germline V gene (reference sequence).

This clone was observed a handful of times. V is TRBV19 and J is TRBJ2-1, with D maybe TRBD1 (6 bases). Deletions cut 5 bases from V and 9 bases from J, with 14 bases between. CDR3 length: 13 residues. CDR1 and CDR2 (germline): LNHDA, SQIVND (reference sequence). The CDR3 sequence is CASSFTTGTEQFF. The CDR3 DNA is TGTGCCAGTAGTTTTACAACAGGGACTGAGCAGTTCTTC.

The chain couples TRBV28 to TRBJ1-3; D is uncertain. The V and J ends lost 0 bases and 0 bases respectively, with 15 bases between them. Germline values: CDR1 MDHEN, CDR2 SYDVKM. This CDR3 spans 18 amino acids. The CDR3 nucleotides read TGTGCCAGCAGTTTATGGGAAAGGGTGCGAAGCTCTGGAAACACCATATATTTT. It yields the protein CASSLWERVRSSGNTIYF.

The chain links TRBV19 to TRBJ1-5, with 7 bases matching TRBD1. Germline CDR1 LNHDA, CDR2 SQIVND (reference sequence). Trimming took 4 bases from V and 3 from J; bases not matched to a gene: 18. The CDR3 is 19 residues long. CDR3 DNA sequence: TGTGCCAGTAGTACCACCATCCGGAGGGGGCCTCGACTCAATCAGCCCCAGCATTTT. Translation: CASSTTIRRGPRLNQPQHF.

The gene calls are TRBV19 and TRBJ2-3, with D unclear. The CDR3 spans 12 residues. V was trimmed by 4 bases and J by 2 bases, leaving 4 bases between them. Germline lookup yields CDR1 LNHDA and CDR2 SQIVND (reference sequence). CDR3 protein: CASSTNTDTQYF. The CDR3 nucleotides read TGTGCCAGTAGTACCAACACAGATACGCAGTATTTT.

Here the CDR3 reads CASSFPLAGGWNEQFF. In nucleotides, the CDR3 is TGTGCCAGCAGCTTTCCCCTAGCGGGAGGTTGGAATGAGCAGTTCTTC. The chain carries TRBV7-2 and TRBJ2-1; TRBD2 matches 11 bases. Per the germline V gene, CDR1 is SGHTA and CDR2 is FQGNSA. CDR3 length: 16 amino acids. The junction had 8 bases not matched to a gene; V was cut back by 3 bases and J by 7 bases.

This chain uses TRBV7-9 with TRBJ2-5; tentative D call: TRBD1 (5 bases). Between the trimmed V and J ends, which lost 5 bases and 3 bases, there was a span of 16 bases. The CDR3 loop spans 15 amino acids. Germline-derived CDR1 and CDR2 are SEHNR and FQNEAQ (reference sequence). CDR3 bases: TGTGCCAGCAGCCCACAGAGGTCCAGGGAAGAGACCCAGTACTTC. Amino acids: CASSPQRSREETQYF.

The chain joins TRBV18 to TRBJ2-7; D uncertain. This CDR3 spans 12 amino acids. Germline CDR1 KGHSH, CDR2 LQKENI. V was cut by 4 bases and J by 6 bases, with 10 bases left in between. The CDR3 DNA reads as TGTGCCAGCTCACTCGACGGTTCCGAGCAGTACTTC. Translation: CASSLDGSEQYF.

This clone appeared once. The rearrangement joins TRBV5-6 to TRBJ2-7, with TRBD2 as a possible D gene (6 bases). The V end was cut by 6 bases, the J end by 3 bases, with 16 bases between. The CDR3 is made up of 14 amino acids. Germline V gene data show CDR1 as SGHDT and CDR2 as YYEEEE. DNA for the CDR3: TGTGCCAGCACCTCGGGACTCTCAATCTACGAGCAGTACTTC. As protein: CASTSGLSIYEQYF. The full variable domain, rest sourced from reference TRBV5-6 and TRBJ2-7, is DAGVTQSPTHLIKTRGQQVTLRCSPKSGHDTVSWYQQALGQGPQFIFQYYEEEERQRGNFPDRFSGHQFPNYSSELNVNALLLGDSALYLCASTSGLSIYEQYFGPGTRLTVT.

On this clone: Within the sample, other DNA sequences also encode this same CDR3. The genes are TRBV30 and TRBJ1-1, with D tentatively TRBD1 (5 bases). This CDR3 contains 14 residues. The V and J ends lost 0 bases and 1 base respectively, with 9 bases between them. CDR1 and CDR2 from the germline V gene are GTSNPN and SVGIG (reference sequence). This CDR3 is CAWSVGQGNTEAFF. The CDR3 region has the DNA TGTGCCTGGAGTGTAGGTCAGGGGAACACTGAAGCTTTCTTT.

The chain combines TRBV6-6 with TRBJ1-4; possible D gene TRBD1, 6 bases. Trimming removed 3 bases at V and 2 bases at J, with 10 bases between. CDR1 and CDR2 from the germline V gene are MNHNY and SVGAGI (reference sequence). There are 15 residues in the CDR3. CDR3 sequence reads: CASSYGDRTNEKLFF. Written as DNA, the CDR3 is TGTGCCAGCAGTTATGGCGACAGGACTAATGAAAAACTGTTTTTT.

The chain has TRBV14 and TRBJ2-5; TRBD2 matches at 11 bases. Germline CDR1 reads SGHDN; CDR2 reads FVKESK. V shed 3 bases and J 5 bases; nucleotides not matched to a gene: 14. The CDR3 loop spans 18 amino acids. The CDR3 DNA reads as TGTGCCAGCAGCCATTGGACTAGCGGGTCGATGGAGACCGAGACCCAGTACTTC. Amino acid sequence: CASSHWTSGSMETETQYF.

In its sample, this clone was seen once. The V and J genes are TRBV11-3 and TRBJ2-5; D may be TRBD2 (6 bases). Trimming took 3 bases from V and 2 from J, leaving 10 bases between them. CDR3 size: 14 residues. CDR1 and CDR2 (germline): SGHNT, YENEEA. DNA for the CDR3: TGTGCCAGCAGCTTGGGCGGGAAACAAGAGACCCAGTACTTC. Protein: CASSLGGKQETQYF.

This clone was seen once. CDR3 nucleotide sequence: TGCGCCAGCAGCCAAGGCCGATCCCTCTACGAGCAGTACTTC. It encodes CASSQGRSLYEQYF. The chain joins TRBV4-3 to TRBJ2-7; D is unclear. V lost 1 base, J lost 3 bases, and 10 bases lay in between. The CDR3 length is 14 residues. Germline CDR1 and CDR2: LGHNA and YSLEER.

The CDR3 region has the DNA TGTGCCAGCAGGCGCCTCATGCAAACAGGGGGCGATGGCTACACCTTC. It codes for CASRRLMQTGGDGYTF. The chain uses TRBV28 and TRBJ1-2, with TRBD1 matching 9 bases. Unmatched junction bases numbered 14, after V lost 6 bases and J lost 6 bases. The CDR3 loop spans 16 amino acids. Germline assignment: CDR1 MDHEN and CDR2 SYDVKM.